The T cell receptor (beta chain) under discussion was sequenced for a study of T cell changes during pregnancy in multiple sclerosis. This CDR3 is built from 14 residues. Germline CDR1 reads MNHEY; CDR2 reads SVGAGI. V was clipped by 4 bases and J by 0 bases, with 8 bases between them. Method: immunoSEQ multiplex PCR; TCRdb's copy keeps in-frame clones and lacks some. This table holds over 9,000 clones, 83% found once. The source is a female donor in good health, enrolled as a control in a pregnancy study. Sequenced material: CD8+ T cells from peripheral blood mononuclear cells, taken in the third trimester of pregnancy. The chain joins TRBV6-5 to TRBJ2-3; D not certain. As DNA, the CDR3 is TGTGCCAGCAGTTTCCTGACTAGCACAGATACGCAGTATTTT. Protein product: CASSFLTSTDTQYF.